This section outlines one T cell receptor (beta chain) sequence together with its context. Its target is unknown. V lost 4 bases to trimming and J lost 1 base, with 12 bases between them. The CDR3 extends over 15 amino acids. Germline V lookup: CDR1 KGHDR, CDR2 SFDVKD. The use of a sample-barcoded 5' primer and a J-beta primer mix characterized a second PCR of about 7 to 12 cycles. TCRdb used MiXCR to reprocess the 5' RACE reads, holding one entry per CDR3 protein. The table shows about 280,000 distinct CDR3 sequences, with 25% to 30% occurring only once. Roughly 10 milliliters of peripheral blood were drawn from each donor. These data are taken from a study of blood T cells in healthy people across ages. Overall study results and limits: In long-lived donors, naive CD4+ cell counts and diversity exceeded those of aged donors. Estimated diversity across one million T cells was deemed an underestimate. Across the age range, TCR beta diversity per million T cells fell in a roughly linear way.

The chain employs TRBV24-1 and TRBJ2-5; possibly TRBD2 for D (5 bases). The source is a woman between 70 and 85 years old in good health. Sequencing was carried out using blood. The CDR3: CATSEPSLRQETQYF. The CDR3 DNA is TGTGCCACCAGTGAACCTAGCCTCCGCCAAGAGACCCAGTACTTC.